The following is a T cell receptor beta chain sequence with its context. Its antigen is unidentified. The sample belongs to a study of monozygotic twins with inflammatory bowel disease. Each CDR3 protein gets one entry in TCRdb, which reprocessed the 5' RACE reads and gives no DNA. There are more than 300,000 distinct CDR3 sequences in the sample, with 5.6% held by the top ten. Study results and limitations: T cell subtypes that differed could not be told apart.

The sample comprised blood. The clonotype was recovered from a human donor with ulcerative colitis or Crohn's disease, or a healthy co-twin of an affected twin (not recorded which).

The CDR3 sequence: CASSARVRAGNTIYF. This rearrangement joins TRBV5-5 to TRBJ1-3. CDR1 and CDR2 (germline): SGHKS, YYEKEE (reference sequence). This CDR3 spans 15 amino acids.